A selection of T cell receptor beta chains follows, all from one sample in a study of siplizumab effects on memory and regulatory T cells. Sequencing used immunoSEQ multiplex PCR; TCRdb keeps in-frame clones, though not all of them. The profile shows fewer than 120,000 clones, approximately 92% of them singletons. The sample comprised CD4+ T cells sorted from blood. The receptors were sampled from a human donor in good health. The CDR3 runs from the conserved cysteine through the conserved F or W. The order of the fields is V gene, clone size, D gene, J gene, CDR3 protein, CDR3 DNA. The D gene is left open where the match is weak. Clone sizes are given selectively: once, few, many, or a class where the clone is expanded.

v_gene: TRBV5-1
abundance: -
d_gene: TRBD1
j_gene: TRBJ2-5
CDR3aa: CASSPQGAGETQYF
CDR3nt: TGCGCCAGCAGCCCACAGGGGGCAGGGGAGACCCAGTACTTC

v_gene: TRBV5-1
abundance: -
d_gene: -
j_gene: TRBJ2-1
CDR3aa: CASSLADPYNEQFF
CDR3nt: TGCGCCAGCAGCTTGGCCGACCCCTACAATGAGCAGTTCTTC

v_gene: TRBV2
abundance: -
d_gene: -
j_gene: TRBJ1-4
CDR3aa: CASTRDVNEKLFF
CDR3nt: TGTGCCAGCACCAGGGATGTTAATGAAAAACTGTTTTTT

v_gene: TRBV7-3
abundance: -
d_gene: TRBD2
j_gene: TRBJ2-1
CDR3aa: CASSFSGGGVREQFF
CDR3nt: TGTGCCAGCAGCTTCTCGGGAGGCGGGGTCAGGGAGCAGTTCTTC

v_gene: TRBV5-1
abundance: -
d_gene: -
j_gene: TRBJ2-7
CDR3aa: CASSLGIEQYF
CDR3nt: TGCGCCAGCAGCTTAGGGATCGAGCAGTACTTC

v_gene: TRBV29-1
abundance: once
d_gene: TRBD1
j_gene: TRBJ2-5
CDR3aa: CSVVTGRETQYF
CDR3nt: TGCAGCGTTGTGACAGGGAGAGAGACCCAGTACTTC

v_gene: TRBV18
abundance: once
d_gene: -
j_gene: TRBJ2-4
CDR3aa: CASSPIATAGSLAKNIQYF
CDR3nt: TGTGCCAGCTCACCAATAGCTACTGCAGGGTCCTTAGCCAAAAACATTCAGTACTTC

v_gene: TRBV10-1
abundance: -
d_gene: -
j_gene: TRBJ2-3
CDR3aa: CASADSVSDTQYF
CDR3nt: TGCGCCAGCGCGGACTCGGTTAGCGATACGCAGTATTTT

v_gene: TRBV19
abundance: -
d_gene: TRBD1
j_gene: TRBJ1-2
CDR3aa: CASRPTGPGNYGYTF
CDR3nt: TGTGCCAGTAGGCCGACAGGGCCGGGTAACTATGGCTACACCTTC

v_gene: TRBV5-4
abundance: -
d_gene: TRBD1
j_gene: TRBJ1-1
CDR3aa: CASSLGQGGTEAFF
CDR3nt: TGTGCCAGCAGCCTCGGACAGGGCGGGACTGAAGCTTTCTTT